This T cell receptor (beta chain) originates from a study of blood T cell repertoires in COVID-19. For the study at large: Donors in the United States, Italy and Spain gave samples during acute or convalescent COVID-19. PBMCs, B-cell-depleted T cells, or T cells were the source of the cDNA or gDNA that made up the material.

In the original processing: Nucleated cell number was recorded as an estimate derived from reference gene primer amplification. Method: immunoSEQ multiplex PCR; TCRdb's copy keeps in-frame clones and lacks some. V and J calls and clone size are copied from that table; D and trimming were computed from the DNA. The data contain under 150,000 clones, less than 90% of them singletons. Trimming at V came to 5 bases and at J to 7 bases, leaving 9 bases not matched to a gene. The CDR3 contains 15 residues. Per the germline V gene, CDR1 is LGHNT and CDR2 is FRNRAP. J is TRBJ2-1 and V is TRBV12-5; 9 bases align to TRBD2. This TCR came from a man aged 70 or older with acute or convalescent COVID-19. The sequenced sample consisted of peripheral blood. The CDR3 nucleotides read TGTGCTAGTGGTCTAGCAGCGGGGGGAGGGAATGAGCAGTTCTTC. It translates to CASGLAAGGGNEQFF.